The T cell receptor beta chain under discussion was sequenced for a study of somatic mutations in cytotoxic T cells in rheumatoid arthritis. This CDR3 comprises 14 residues. The V and J ends lost 1 base and 7 bases respectively, with 13 bases between them. From germline, CDR1 is PRHDT and CDR2 FYEKMQ (reference sequence). Libraries were prepared by immunoSEQ multiplex PCR; TCRdb keeps only in-frame clonotypes and omits some of them. The sample contains roughly 9,300 clones, around 90% of which appear only once. This sequence joins TRBV13 and TRBJ1-2; D not resolved. The sequence came from a woman aged 18-30 years with rheumatoid arthritis. The sequencing input was CD8+ T cells sorted from blood. The CDR3 reads CASSLVRAEGGYTF. The CDR3 DNA follows: TGTGCCAGCAGCTTAGTGAGGGCTGAGGGTGGCTACACCTTC.